Below are 22 T cell receptor beta chains sequenced from a single sample in a study of T-cell reconstitution after alpha-beta-depleted transplantation in children. The TCRbeta library was prepared with unique molecular identifiers. TCRdb processed the PCR reads anew with MiXCR; each CDR3 protein has one entry. The sample lists around 490,000 distinct CDR3 sequences, over 10% occurring once. The sequencing here drew on PBMCs, mostly from graft donor cells, taken 180 days after TCRalphabeta/CD19-depleted stem cell transplant. These receptors were obtained from a female patient aged 2 to 10 who had a stem cell transplant for aplastic anemia, so the T cells may come from the graft donor.

This clonotype was observed a handful of times. V gene TRBV11-2 combines with J gene TRBJ2-1, with TRBD2 matching 15 bases. V lost 0 bases to trimming and J lost 6 bases; unmatched junction nucleotides: 3. The CDR3 contains 17 residues. The germline V gene has CDR1 SGHAT and CDR2 FQNNGV. The CDR3 nucleotides read TGTGCCAGCAGCTTAGATGGGACTAGCGGGAGGCTCAATGAGCAGTTCTTC. Protein sequence: CASSLDGTSGRLNEQFF.

This clonotype was seen a handful of times. The CDR3 DNA sequence: TGTGCCAGCTCCCCAGACAGGGAGACTGAAGCTTTCTTT. This codes for CASSPDRETEAFF. The J gene is TRBJ1-1, the V gene TRBV18; 7 positions match TRBD1. This CDR3 is 13 amino acids long. J was trimmed by 5 bases and V by 6 bases; bases with no gene match: 6. Looked up from germline, CDR1 is KGHSH and CDR2 is LQKENI.

The chain combines TRBV12-3 or TRBV12-4 with TRBJ1-5; no clear D gene. CDR3 length equals 13 residues. The V end lost 3 bases, the J end lost 3 bases, and 6 bases lay between the germline ends. CDR3 DNA: TGTGCCAGCAGTTTGCAGGACAATCAGCCCCAGCATTTT. Its protein product is CASSLQDNQPQHF.

This sequence joins TRBV28 and TRBJ2-7, with D maybe TRBD1 (6 bases). V was clipped by 6 bases and J by 3 bases, with 12 bases between them. Germline V gives CDR1 MDHEN, CDR2 SYDVKM. The CDR3 spans 13 residues. The chain's CDR3 is CASRYPGVYEQYF. The CDR3 DNA reads TGTGCCAGCAGGTACCCAGGGGTCTACGAGCAGTACTTC.

This chain uses TRBV20-1 with TRBJ1-2, with 8 bases aligning to TRBD1. After removal of 2 bases from V and 5 bases from J, the junction contained 4 bases not matched to a gene. The CDR3 covers 13 residues. Germline CDR1 reads DFQATT; CDR2 reads SNEGSKA (reference sequence). The CDR3 here is CSARQGAPYGYTF. CDR3 bases: TGCAGTGCTAGACAGGGGGCACCATATGGCTACACCTTC.

This clonotype was observed many times. The chain carries TRBV28 and TRBJ2-7; D unresolved. V shed 6 bases and J shed 2 bases, with 20 bases lying between them. Germline-derived CDR1 and CDR2 are MDHEN and SYDVKM. The CDR3 is made up of 16 amino acids. The CDR3 here is CASRAFDRYTTYEQYF. The CDR3 DNA follows: TGTGCCAGCAGGGCTTTTGACCGCTACACCACCTACGAGCAGTACTTC.

This clonotype was seen a handful of times. The chain carries TRBV28 and TRBJ2-5, with no clear D. Between the trimmed V and J ends, which lost 6 bases and 5 bases, there was a span of 22 bases. Germline loops: CDR1 MDHEN, CDR2 SYDVKM. The CDR3 covers 16 residues. Here the CDR3 reads CASSNQLVVPVETQYF. CDR3 in DNA: TGTGCCAGCAGCAATCAGCTAGTTGTGCCGGTTGAGACCCAGTACTTC.

The genes are TRBV7-7 and TRBJ2-1; D is unresolved. This CDR3 comprises 14 residues. V was trimmed by 5 bases and J by 6 bases, leaving 14 bases between them. Germline assignment: CDR1 SSHAT and CDR2 FNYEAQ (reference sequence). CDR3 sequence: CASSKRLGANEQFF. The CDR3 DNA reads as TGTGCCAGCAGCAAAAGGCTAGGAGCCAATGAGCAGTTCTTC.

The CDR3 sequence is CASIRRQGPNIPKPKETQYF. CDR3 nucleotide sequence: TGTGCCAGCATCAGACGGCAGGGGCCCAATATCCCCAAGCCCAAAGAGACCCAGTACTTC. The genes are TRBV6-1 and TRBJ2-5, with TRBD1 as a possible D gene (6 bases). The germline CDR1 and CDR2 sequences are MNHNS and SASEGT. Trimming removed 7 bases from V and 3 bases from J, with 33 bases in between. The CDR3 consists of 20 residues.

The chain's CDR3 is CASSVAPQDRGLDEQYF. CDR3 DNA sequence: TGTGCCAGCAGCGTAGCTCCCCAGGACAGGGGGCTCGACGAGCAGTACTTC. The J gene is TRBJ2-7, the V gene TRBV9, with TRBD1 identical over 11 bases. CDR1 SGDLS and CDR2 YYNGEE come from the germline V gene. CDR3 length: 17 residues. V trimming: 0 bases; J trimming: 5 bases; junction bases outside the gene matches: 10.

The V call is TRBV19, the J call TRBJ2-7; the match to TRBD1 covers 8 bases. The CDR3 sequence is 13 residues long. V gave up 11 bases and J gave up 3 bases; unmatched junction bases: 9. Germline V gene data show CDR1 as LNHDA and CDR2 as SQIVND (reference sequence). The CDR3 here is CAGSGTGFYEQYF. DNA of the CDR3: TGTGCCGGGTCCGGGACAGGATTCTACGAGCAGTACTTC.

The chain has TRBV10-2 and TRBJ2-2, with 9 bases identical to TRBD2. The CDR3 totals 16 residues. The trim removed 3 bases at V and 4 bases at J, leaving 6 bases unmatched. CDR1 and CDR2 from the germline V gene are WSHSY and SAAADI. The CDR3 protein is CASSDIAGVSTGELFF. The CDR3 nucleotides read TGCGCCAGCAGTGATATAGCGGGAGTGAGCACCGGGGAGCTGTTTTTT.

The sample holds a few counts of this clonotype. The chain recombines TRBV9 with TRBJ2-7; TRBD1 might be the D (6 bases). Germline-derived CDR1 and CDR2 are SGDLS and YYNGEE. Trimming pared 4 bases from V and 1 base from J, leaving 12 bases between. This CDR3 has 14 residues. The CDR3 sequence is CASSPRTVSYEQYV. Here the CDR3 DNA reads TGTGCCAGCAGCCCCAGGACAGTTTCCTACGAGCAGTACGTC.

V usage is TRBV29-1 and J usage is TRBJ1-2; D uncertain. Trimming cost V 7 bases and J 0 bases, with 6 bases left between them. This CDR3 has 11 amino acids. Germline assignment: CDR1 SQVTM and CDR2 ANQGSEA. The CDR3 bases are TGCAGCGGCCGGACTAACTATGGCTACACCTTC. This codes for CSGRTNYGYTF.

This clonotype was counted many times. The rearrangement links TRBV28 to TRBJ2-6; tentatively, D is TRBD2 (6 bases). Germline CDR1 reads MDHEN; CDR2 reads SYDVKM. Trimming pared 8 bases from V and 2 bases from J, leaving 13 bases between. CDR3 length: 15 residues. The CDR3 reads CASETGGTGANVLTF. Here the CDR3 DNA reads TGTGCCAGCGAAACTGGGGGGACTGGGGCCAACGTCCTGACTTTC.

The chain uses TRBV7-9 and TRBJ2-7; D is unresolved. This CDR3 has 14 amino acids. V was clipped by 2 bases and J by 0 bases, with 8 bases between them. Per germline, CDR1 SEHNR and CDR2 FQNEAQ (reference sequence). Written as DNA, the CDR3 is TGTGCCAGCAGCTTAAGGACGGACTCCTACGAGCAGTACTTC. It translates to CASSLRTDSYEQYF.

CDR3 sequence reads: CASSLGTVNEKLFF. The CDR3, as DNA: TGTGCCAGCAGCCTAGGGACAGTCAATGAAAAACTGTTTTTT. This sequence joins TRBV5-6 and TRBJ1-4; 7 bases align to TRBD1. The CDR3 has 14 amino acids. Germline lookup yields CDR1 SGHDT and CDR2 YYEEEE. After removal of 4 bases from V and 5 bases from J, the junction contained 5 bases not matched to a gene.

The gene calls are TRBV7-2 and TRBJ1-1; D uncertain. The V gene's germline CDR1 is SGHTA and CDR2 FQGNSA. Between the trimmed V and J ends, which lost 7 bases and 2 bases, there was a span of 5 bases. The CDR3 has 11 residues. The CDR3 loop reads CASTKNTEAFF. The CDR3 region has the DNA TGTGCCAGCACCAAAAACACTGAAGCTTTCTTT.

This clonotype was seen only a few times. The J gene is TRBJ2-7, the V gene TRBV6-1, with 11 bases lining up with TRBD1. V shed 5 bases, J shed 5 bases, and the junction held 8 bases outside the gene matches. CDR3 length equals 15 residues. The germline V gene has CDR1 MNHNS and CDR2 SASEGT. The CDR3 loop reads CASSMGPGQGDEQYF. The CDR3 region has the DNA TGTGCCAGCAGTATGGGCCCGGGACAGGGGGACGAGCAGTACTTC.

The V gene is TRBV20-1, the J gene TRBJ2-1; D possibly corresponds to TRBD2 (6 bases). CDR1 and CDR2 (germline): DFQATT, SNEGSKA (reference sequence). CDR3 length: 15 amino acids. Deletions cut 0 bases from V and 9 bases from J, with 18 bases between. The CDR3 DNA sequence: TGCAGTGCTAGAGATCCCCGGGAGAGTCCGATTGAGCAGTTCTTC. Its protein is CSARDPRESPIEQFF.

The V call is TRBV3-1, the J call TRBJ2-3, with TRBD1 identical over 9 bases. CDR1 and CDR2 (germline): LGHDT, YNNKEL (reference sequence). CDR3 size: 15 residues. The J segment lost 2 bases and the V segment lost 5 bases, leaving 5 bases of the junction unmatched. The CDR3 reads CASSYGQGLTDTQYF. The CDR3 DNA follows: TGTGCCAGCAGCTACGGACAGGGGCTCACAGATACGCAGTATTTT.

This clonotype was found once. V is TRBV4-2 and J is TRBJ2-2; weak D call: TRBD2 (5 bases). This CDR3 is 15 amino acids long. Germline assignment: CDR1 LGHNA and CDR2 YNFKEQ. The V gene lost 2 bases and the J gene lost 7 bases, with 14 bases spanning the gap. This CDR3 is CASSQRGLVGGELFF. The CDR3 DNA is TGTGCCAGCAGCCAACGCGGGCTCGTTGGCGGGGAGCTGTTTTTT.